This T cell receptor beta chain is drawn from a study of blood T cell repertoires in COVID-19. About the research overall: Specimens from acute and convalescent COVID-19 originated in the United States, Italy and Spain. Sources were T cells, B-cell-depleted T cells, or PBMCs; the material itself was cDNA or gDNA.

TCRdb keeps only in-frame clones here, not all; method: immunoSEQ multiplex PCR. Of approximately 300,000 clones listed, nearly 90% were seen once; the top ten hold under 1.1%. Germline V CDR1 and CDR2: SGHTA, FQGNSA. J lost 7 bases, V lost 4 bases, and 7 bases had no gene match. The CDR3 spans 15 residues. The Seattle site enrolled patients during active infection and followed them longitudinally. Sequenced material: peripheral blood. The source is a woman aged 40 to 55 with COVID-19, enrolled during active disease. The rearrangement joins TRBV7-2 to TRBJ2-3; 11 nucleotides agree with TRBD2. CDR3 in DNA: TGTGCCAGCAGCTCTACTAGCGGGAGTTTAAATACGCAGTATTTT. Translation gives CASSSTSGSLNTQYF. Supplemented by reference TRBV7-2 and TRBJ2-3, the full variable domain reads GAGVSQSPSNKVTEKGKDVELRCDPISGHTALYWYRQSLGQGLEFLIYFQGNSAPDKSGLPSDRFSAERTGGSVSTLTIQRTQQEDSAVYLCASSSTSGSLNTQYFGPGTRLTVL.